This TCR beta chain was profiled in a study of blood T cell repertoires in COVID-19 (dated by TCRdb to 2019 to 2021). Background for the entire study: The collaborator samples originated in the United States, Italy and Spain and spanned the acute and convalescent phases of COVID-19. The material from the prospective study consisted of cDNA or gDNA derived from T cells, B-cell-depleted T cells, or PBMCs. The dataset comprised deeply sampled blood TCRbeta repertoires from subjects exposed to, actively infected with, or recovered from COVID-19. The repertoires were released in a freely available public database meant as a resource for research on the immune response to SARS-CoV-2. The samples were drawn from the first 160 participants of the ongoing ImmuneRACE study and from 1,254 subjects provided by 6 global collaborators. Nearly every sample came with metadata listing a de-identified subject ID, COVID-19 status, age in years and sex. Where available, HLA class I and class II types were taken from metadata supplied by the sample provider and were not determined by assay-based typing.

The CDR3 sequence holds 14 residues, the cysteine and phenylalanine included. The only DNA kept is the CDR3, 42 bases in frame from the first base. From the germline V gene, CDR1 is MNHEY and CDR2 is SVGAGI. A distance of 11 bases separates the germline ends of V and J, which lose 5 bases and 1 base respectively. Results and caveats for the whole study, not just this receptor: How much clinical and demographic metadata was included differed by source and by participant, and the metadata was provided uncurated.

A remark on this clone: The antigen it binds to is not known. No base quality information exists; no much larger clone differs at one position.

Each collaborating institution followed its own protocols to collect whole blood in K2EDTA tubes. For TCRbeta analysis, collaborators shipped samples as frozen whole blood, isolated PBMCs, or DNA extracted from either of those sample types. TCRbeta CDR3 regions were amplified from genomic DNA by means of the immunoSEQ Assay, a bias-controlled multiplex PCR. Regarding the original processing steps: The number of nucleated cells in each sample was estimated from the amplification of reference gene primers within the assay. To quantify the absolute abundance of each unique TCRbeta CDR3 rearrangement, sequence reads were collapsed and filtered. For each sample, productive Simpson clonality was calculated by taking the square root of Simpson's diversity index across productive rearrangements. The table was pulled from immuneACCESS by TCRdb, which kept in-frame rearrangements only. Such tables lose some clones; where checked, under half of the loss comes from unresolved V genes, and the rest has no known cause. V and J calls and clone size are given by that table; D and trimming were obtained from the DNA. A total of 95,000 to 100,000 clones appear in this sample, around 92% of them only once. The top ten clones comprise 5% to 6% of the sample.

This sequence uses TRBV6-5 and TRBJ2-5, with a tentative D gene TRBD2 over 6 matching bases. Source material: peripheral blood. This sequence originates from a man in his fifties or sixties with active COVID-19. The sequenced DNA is TGTGCCAGCAGTCCGGGACTCGTCCAAGAGACCCAGTACTTC. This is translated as CASSPGLVQETQYF.